In this sample, the clone carrying this TCR beta chain turned up a few times. Its antigen is not known. The CDR3 has 13 residues. Germline V lookup: CDR1 LGHNA, CDR2 YSLEER. The junction had 8 bases not matched to a gene; V was cut back by 4 bases and J by 11 bases. Sequencing used immunoSEQ multiplex PCR; TCRdb keeps in-frame clones, though not all of them. This sample has about 80,000 clones, with approximately 90% found just once. The data stem from a study of identifying expanded T cells in peripheral blood. Study results and caveats: Differentially abundant clones: around 1.2 between replicates, about 17 at two to three weeks, less than 20 at four. Clone count variance between roughly 2-week samples rose with total template count.

This chain connects TRBV4-3 to TRBJ1-2, with 9 bases fitting TRBD1. The sequence was obtained from a person aged 18 to 75 in good health. Input material: blood. This chain's CDR3 is CASSLRDRVRYTF. Here the CDR3 DNA reads TGCGCCAGCAGCCTCCGGGACAGGGTGAGATACACCTTC.